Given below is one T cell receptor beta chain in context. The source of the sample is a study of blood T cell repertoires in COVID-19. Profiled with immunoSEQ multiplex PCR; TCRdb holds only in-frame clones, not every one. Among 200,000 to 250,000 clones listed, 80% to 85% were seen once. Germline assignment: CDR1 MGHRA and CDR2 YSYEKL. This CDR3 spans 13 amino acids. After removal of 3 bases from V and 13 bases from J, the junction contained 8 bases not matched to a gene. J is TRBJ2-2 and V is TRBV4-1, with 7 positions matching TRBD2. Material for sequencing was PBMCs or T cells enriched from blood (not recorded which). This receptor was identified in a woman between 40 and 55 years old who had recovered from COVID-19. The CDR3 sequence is CASSHPLGRVLFF. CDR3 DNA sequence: TGCGCCAGCAGCCACCCCCTGGGGAGGGTGCTGTTTTTT.